The entry below describes one TCR beta chain. These data originate in a study of cytomegalovirus exposure and HLA in healthy donors. PCR was performed using 60 Vbeta and 13 Jbeta primers. Profiling relied on immunoSEQ multiplex PCR, and the TCRdb table lists in-frame clones only, not all of them. Of 60,000 or so clones listed, more than 65% are singletons. Losses at the gene ends were 6 bases for V and 5 bases for J; bases not matched to a gene: 6. The CDR3 loop spans 13 amino acids. The germline gives CDR1 LGHNT, CDR2 FRNRAP. The chain combines TRBV12-5 with TRBJ2-7, with 8 bases lining up with TRBD1. Sequencing was performed on PBMCs. This TCR came from a man aged 40-50 years in good health and CMV-seropositive. The CDR3 sequence is CASGTGTGNEQYF. The CDR3 DNA sequence: TGTGCTAGTGGGACAGGGACAGGTAACGAGCAGTACTTC.